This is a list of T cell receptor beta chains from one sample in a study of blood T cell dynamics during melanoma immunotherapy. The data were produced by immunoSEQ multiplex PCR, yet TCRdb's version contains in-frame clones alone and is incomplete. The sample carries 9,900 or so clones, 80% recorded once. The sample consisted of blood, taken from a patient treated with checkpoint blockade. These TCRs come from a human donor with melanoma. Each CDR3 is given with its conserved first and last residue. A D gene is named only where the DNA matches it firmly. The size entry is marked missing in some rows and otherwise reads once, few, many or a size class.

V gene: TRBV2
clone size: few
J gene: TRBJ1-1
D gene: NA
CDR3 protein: CASRSGTPQSMNTEAFF
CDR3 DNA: TGTGCCAGCAGGAGCGGGACACCCCAATCTATGAACACTGAAGCTTTCTTT

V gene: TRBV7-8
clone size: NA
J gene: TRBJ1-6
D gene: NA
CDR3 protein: CASSSDYNSPLHF
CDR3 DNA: TGTGCCAGCAGCTCTGATTATAATTCACCCCTCCACTTT

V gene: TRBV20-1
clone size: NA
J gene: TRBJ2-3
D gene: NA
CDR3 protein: CSAARVTQYF
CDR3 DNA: TGCAGTGCTGCCAGGGTTACGCAGTATTTT

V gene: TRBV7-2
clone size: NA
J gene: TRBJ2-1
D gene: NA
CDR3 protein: CASSGDGNYNEQFF
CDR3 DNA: TGTGCCAGCAGCGGAGATGGGAATTACAATGAGCAGTTCTTC

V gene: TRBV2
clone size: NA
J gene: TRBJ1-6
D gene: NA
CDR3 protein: CASSEAQGFNSPLHF
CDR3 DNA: TGTGCCAGCAGTGAAGCGCAGGGGTTTAATTCACCCCTCCACTTT

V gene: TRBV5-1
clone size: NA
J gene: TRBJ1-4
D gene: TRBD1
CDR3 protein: CASSPAGGWEKLFF
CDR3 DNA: TGCGCCAGCAGCCCGGCAGGGGGATGGGAAAAACTGTTTTTT

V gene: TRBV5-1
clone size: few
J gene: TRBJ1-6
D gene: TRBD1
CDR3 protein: CASSLQGANSPLHF
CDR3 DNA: TGCGCCAGCAGCTTGCAGGGGGCGAATTCACCCCTCCACTTT

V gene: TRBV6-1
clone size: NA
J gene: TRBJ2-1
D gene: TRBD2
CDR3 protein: CASSGASGRYNEQFF
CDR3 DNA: TGTGCCAGCAGTGGCGCTAGCGGCCGCTACAATGAGCAGTTCTTC

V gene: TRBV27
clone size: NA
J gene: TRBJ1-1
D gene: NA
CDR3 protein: CASSSFPGQMNTEAFF
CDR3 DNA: TGTGCCAGCAGTTCCTTCCCGGGACAAATGAACACTGAAGCTTTCTTT

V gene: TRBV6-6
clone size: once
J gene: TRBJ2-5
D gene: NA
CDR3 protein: CASSYSRVAGETQYF
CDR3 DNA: TGTGCCAGCAGTTACTCGCGGGTCGCCGGGGAGACCCAGTACTTC

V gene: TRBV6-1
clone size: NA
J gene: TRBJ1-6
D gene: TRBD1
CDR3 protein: CASRQGVSPLHF
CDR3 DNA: TGTGCCAGCAGGCAGGGGGTATCACCCCTCCACTTT

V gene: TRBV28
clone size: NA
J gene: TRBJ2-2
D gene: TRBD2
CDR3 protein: CASSPISLAGQNTGELFF
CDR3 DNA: TGTGCCAGCAGTCCCATTTCTCTAGCGGGGCAGAACACCGGGGAGCTGTTTTTT

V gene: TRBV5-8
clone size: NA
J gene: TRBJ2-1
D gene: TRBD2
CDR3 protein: CASSSGTSAYNEQFF
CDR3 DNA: TGTGCCAGCAGCTCCGGGACTAGCGCCTACAATGAGCAGTTCTTC

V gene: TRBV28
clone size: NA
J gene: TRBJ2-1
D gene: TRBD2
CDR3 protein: CASSISSGTYNEQFF
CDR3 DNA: TGTGCCAGCAGTATCTCTAGCGGGACCTACAATGAGCAGTTCTTC

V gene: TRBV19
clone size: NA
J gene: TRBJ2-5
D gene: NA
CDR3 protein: CASSTGWYQETQYF
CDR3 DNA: TGTGCCAGTAGTACCGGATGGTACCAAGAGACCCAGTACTTC

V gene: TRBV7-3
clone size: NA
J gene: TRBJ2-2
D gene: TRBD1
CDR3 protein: CASSPRTGGYTGELFF
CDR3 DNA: TGTGCCAGCAGCCCTCGGACAGGGGGCTACACCGGGGAGCTGTTTTTT

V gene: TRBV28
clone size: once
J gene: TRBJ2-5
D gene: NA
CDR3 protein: CASSLLAAQETQYF
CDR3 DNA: TGTGCCAGCAGTTTATTGGCAGCGCAAGAGACCCAGTACTTC

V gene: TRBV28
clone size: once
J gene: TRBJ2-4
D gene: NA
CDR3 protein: CASSPSTAKNIQYF
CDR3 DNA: TGTGCCAGCAGTCCCTCGACAGCCAAAAACATTCAGTACTTC